Given below is one TCR beta chain in context. What antigen it recognizes has not been identified. Base qualities are missing; no much larger clone stands one base away. Genomic DNA served as template for TCR beta VDJ combination and CDR3 sequence profiling. An Illumina HiSeq 2000 was the platform used for TCR repertoire sequencing. From the authors' description of their analysis: TRBV/TRBJ rearrangement plots, CDR3 size and DJ length profiles, and Simpson's diversity index were used to evaluate the repertoires. The most abundant DNA sequence in the deep sequencing data was defined as the immunodominant clone. CDR3 amino acid sequences were checked for sharing across subjects and were also compared against the VDJdb database and published repertoires. TCRdb reran the public reads through fastp at Q25 and MiXCR, keeping productive beta chains. All rows with the same CDR3 protein become a single entry with the most common DNA and genes. TCRdb, not the authors, supplied the V and J calls. This sample lists about 180,000 distinct CDR3 sequences; around 50% were detected once. Of the sample, 13% falls within the top ten clones.

The germline V gene (reference sequence) sets CDR1 to DFQATT and CDR2 to SNEGSKA. A distance of 10 bases separates the germline ends of V and J, which lose 4 bases and 4 bases respectively. The CDR3 measures 12 amino acids from cysteine to phenylalanine. Only CDR3 DNA remains: 36 bases, in frame from the first base. The data stem from a study of CD8+CD57+ T cells in acquired aplastic anemia (dated by TCRdb to the late 2010s). For the study in its entirety: DNA extracted from sorted CD4+ and CD8+ cells had a mean of around 3 ug, with a range of about 0.2 to 30 ug. CD8+CD57+ expansion was defined as frequency above the mean frequency observed in healthy subjects.

Patients chosen for sequencing had shown expansion of CD8+CD57+ cells by flow cytometry. Severe acquired aplastic anemia was diagnosed in all patients according to International Study of Aplastic Anemia and Agranulocytosis and Camitta criteria. At the time blood was sampled, none of the patients had received any therapy. TCR repertoires of sorted CD4+ and CD8+ blood T cells from severe aplastic anemia patients and healthy subjects were deep-sequenced in the study. Patients were enrolled in the USA under clinicaltrials.gov protocols 00001620, 01623167, 00001397, 00071045, 00081523 and 00961064. Ficoll-Paque density gradient centrifugation was used to isolate peripheral blood mononuclear cells. Before DNA was extracted, CD4+ and CD8+ T cells were sorted using either FACS or magnetic beads. What the research found in general, with its limitations: Although roughly 30 CD8+ CDR3 sequences were shared by patients and controls, these sequences appeared highly expressed in patients and within the immunodominant clones of patients. Between patients and healthy controls, no significant difference in CD8+ Simpson's diversity was found (P=0.060).

This sequence uses TRBV20-1 and TRBJ1-1, and possibly TRBD1, on 6 matching bases. The sequenced sample was sorted CD4+, CD8+, or CD8+CD57+ T cells (not recorded which) from PBMCs. The sequence was collected from a human donor with aplastic anemia. Read as DNA, the sequence is TGCAGTGCTATGGACAGCGGCACTGAAGCTTTCTTT. This is translated as CSAMDSGTEAFF.